This T cell receptor beta chain was sequenced for a study of T cell responses to AZD1222 COVID-19 vaccine (dated by TCRdb to about 2021). Broadly, across the study: AZD1222 recipients given second doses at about 4 weeks or at about 12 weeks were pooled, since spike-specific TCR depth and breadth were not found to differ between the two schedules. A total of 233 trial participants underwent TCR sequencing, of whom 207 received two doses of AZD1222 and about 25 received two doses of the MenACWY control vaccine. Trial participants were enrolled by age into subgroups of 18-55, 56-69 and 70-plus years, and 148, 28 and 57 TCR-sequenced participants, respectively, were included in these subgroups. The research as a whole found: Because no day 14 peak-response samples were available, repertoires were characterized only after the peak T cell response. In the small 56-69-year group, the increase in depth fell short of significance, most likely because of low power. The whole spike protein was spanned by vaccine-associated CD4 TCRs, and dominant responses were seen in regions 160-218 and 743-854. Nearly half of unique spike-specific TCRs reportedly recognized epitopes outside regions mutated in the B.1.351 and B.1.1.7 variants. Conclusions about previously exposed vaccinees are limited, since just 5 or 6 AZD1222 recipients were seropositive for SARS-CoV-2 at baseline. Participants were mostly white British, with more females than males. The authors suggested clonal diversity may have been underestimated. After two AZD1222 doses, spike-specific TCR breadth and depth were significantly higher than at day 0 and than in MenACWY recipients.

The CDR3 regions of human TCRbeta chains were subjected to immunosequencing. The published analysis was carried out like this. Repertoire TCRs were matched against a reference library of SARS-CoV-2-specific TCRs generated with the MIRA antigen-specificity platform. Breadth was defined as the fraction of unique TCRs that were SARS-CoV-2-associated. Depth was defined as the fraction of total T cells that were SARS-CoV-2-associated. Using the MIRA data, every spike-specific TCR was mapped to the spike region that the TCR reacted to and assigned to either a CD4 or a CD8 class. Log10-transformed breadth and depth values were compared by one-way ANOVA with Sidak's multiple comparisons tests. The table comes from immuneACCESS by way of TCRdb, which keeps in-frame sequences with V and J called. Part of the clones is missing from these tables; in studies checked, under half for an unresolved V gene and the rest for unknown reasons. V and J calls and clone size are those listed in that table; D and trimming were worked out from the DNA. The sample profile shows about 110,000 clones; around 94% of them were found once. The ten most abundant clones make up approximately 2.2% of the sample.

Per the publication, the time point label means: baseline before first vaccination. The vaccinee samples were drawn from two UK trials, COV001 and COV002, one of which was a single-blind randomized controlled phase 2/3 trial testing AZD1222 (ChAdOx1 nCoV-19) in healthy adults. Trial participant PBMC samples were collected at day 0 and day 28 after the second dose for TCRbeta chain sequencing. Based on the germline V gene, the CDR1 and CDR2 sequences are MDHEN and SYDVKM. Trimmed from V: 6 bases; trimmed from J: 5 bases; junction bases lacking a gene match: 13. The CDR3 holds 16 amino acids from the cysteine to the phenylalanine. CDR3 DNA only is kept here, 48 bases in frame from base 1. Points on this clone: Which antigen it targets is not known. Base quality data are lacking; no much larger clone is found one base away.

The sample here was peripheral blood, taken on day 0 of AZD1222 vaccination. The chain employs TRBV28 and TRBJ1-1; TRBD1 lines up with 9 middle nucleotides. This sequence was found in an adult in good health. Here the CDR3 is given as CASRSITGTGKTEAFF. The DNA reads TGTGCCAGCAGGTCAATAACCGGGACAGGGAAGACTGAAGCTTTCTTT. Full variable domain (CDR3 extended with the reference TRBV28 and TRBJ1-1 proteins): DVKVTQSSRYLVKRTGEKVFLECVQDMDHENMFWYRQDPGLGLRLIYFSYDVKMKEKGDIPEGYSVSREKKERFSLILESASTNQTSMYLCASRSITGTGKTEAFFGQGTRLTVV.